Listed below are T cell receptor beta chains from one sample, sequenced in a study of OX40 agonist ivuxolimab in advanced cancers. Data came from immunoSEQ multiplex PCR; TCRdb stores just in-frame clones and leaves some out. The sample includes about 72,000 clones, roughly nine tenths of them seen just once. The sample in question was CD4+ or CD8+ T cells sorted from blood, obtained in a trial of the OX40 agonist ivuxolimab. The receptor source for this set is an adult with an advanced solid tumor such as melanoma, head and neck, liver or kidney cancer. CDR3s include the opening cysteine and the closing phenylalanine or tryptophan. D genes are given only for firm matches. Clone sizes are given selectively: once, few, many, or a class where the clone is expanded.

size,V,D,J,CDR3,DNA
few,TRBV7-9,TRBD1,TRBJ2-7,CASSAGTGLGQYF,TGTGCCAGCAGCGCAGGGACAGGTCTGGGGCAGTACTTC
.,TRBV2,TRBD1,TRBJ2-5,CASHRDRNQETQYF,TGTGCCAGCCACCGGGACAGGAACCAAGAGACCCAGTACTTC
.,TRBV27,TRBD1,TRBJ1-1,CASSPGTAVNTEAFF,TGTGCCAGCAGCCCCGGGACAGCCGTTAACACTGAAGCTTTCTTT
.,TRBV4-1,TRBD2,TRBJ2-5,CASSQAPRERGGLETQYF,TGCGCCAGCAGCCAAGCCCCCCGAGAGCGGGGGGGCCTAGAGACCCAGTACTTC
.,TRBV10-2,TRBD1,TRBJ1-2,CASIPGTGAVGYTF,TGCGCCAGCATTCCCGGGACAGGGGCGGTCGGCTACACCTTC
.,TRBV5-1,TRBD2,TRBJ2-3,CASSLGTSGSTDTQYF,TGCGCCAGCAGCTTGGGCACTAGCGGAAGCACAGATACGCAGTATTTT
.,TRBV7-7,.,TRBJ2-7,CASSLEPGSEQYF,TGTGCTAGCAGCTTAGAACCGGGGAGCGAGCAGTACTTC
.,TRBV10-3,.,TRBJ2-7,CAISESVGSSYEQYF,TGTGCCATCAGTGAGTCGGTTGGCAGCTCCTACGAGCAGTACTTC
.,TRBV6-1,TRBD2,TRBJ2-4,CASRARTSGSDIQYF,TGTGCCAGCAGAGCACGGACTAGCGGGAGTGACATTCAGTACTTC
.,TRBV10-3,TRBD2,TRBJ2-3,CAITRTSGRGSDTQYF,TGTGCCATCACCCGGACTAGCGGGAGAGGATCAGATACGCAGTATTTT
.,TRBV4-2,.,TRBJ1-4,CASSQDSEKLFF,TGTGCCAGCAGCCAAGATTCAGAAAAACTGTTTTTT
.,TRBV19,TRBD1,TRBJ1-2,CASSIDRDGLGYTF,TGTGCCAGTAGTATCGACAGGGACGGCCTTGGCTACACCTTC
.,TRBV7-6,.,TRBJ2-2,CASRGTVNTGELFF,TGTGCCAGCAGAGGGACGGTGAACACCGGGGAGCTGTTTTTT
.,TRBV28,.,TRBJ1-2,CASSLNSAYRGYTF,TGTGCCAGCAGTTTGAATTCAGCCTATCGCGGCTACACCTTC
.,TRBV29-1,.,TRBJ2-2,CSVRRESGTGELFF,TGCAGCGTCAGACGGGAGAGTGGGACCGGGGAGCTGTTTTTT
.,TRBV5-6,.,TRBJ2-2,CASSLGQGRNTGELFF,TGTGCCAGCAGCTTGGGGCAGGGTCGGAACACCGGGGAGCTGTTTTTT
.,TRBV5-6,.,TRBJ1-1,CASSNRNLMNTEAFF,TGTGCCAGCAGTAACAGGAACTTGATGAACACTGAAGCTTTCTTT
.,TRBV6-1,.,TRBJ1-5,CASSERPGPIRSHNQPQHF,TGTGCCAGCAGTGAACGTCCGGGACCCATAAGGTCCCACAATCAGCCCCAGCATTTT
.,TRBV30,TRBD2,TRBJ2-3,CAWSGGLAGGPGDTQYF,TGTGCCTGGAGTGGGGGACTAGCGGGAGGGCCGGGTGATACGCAGTATTTT
.,TRBV6-6,.,TRBJ1-5,CASLFPGSNQPQHF,TGTGCCAGCCTTTTCCCAGGGAGCAATCAGCCCCAGCATTTT
few,TRBV5-1,.,TRBJ1-1,CASSLSDTEAFF,TGCGCCAGCAGCTTGTCCGACACTGAAGCTTTCTTT
.,TRBV7-3,.,TRBJ2-3,CASSPTGTFTDTQYF,TGTGCCAGCAGCCCAACCGGGACTTTCACAGATACGCAGTATTTT
.,TRBV12-5,.,TRBJ1-4,CASGGGVIEKLFF,TGTGCTAGTGGTGGGGGGGTAATTGAAAAACTGTTTTTT
.,TRBV27,TRBD2,TRBJ2-5,CASSRTSGGFQETQYF,TGTGCCAGCAGTCGGACTAGCGGGGGATTCCAAGAGACCCAGTACTTC
.,TRBV6-1,.,TRBJ1-5,CASSEIGGNQPQHF,TGTGCCAGCAGTGAAATTGGGGGCAATCAGCCCCAGCATTTT
.,TRBV7-8,.,TRBJ2-1,CASSKKRGRIYEQFF,TGTGCCAGCAGCAAAAAGCGTGGCCGGATCTATGAGCAGTTCTTC
.,TRBV30,.,TRBJ1-2,CAWSKGLNYGYTF,TGTGCCTGGAGTAAGGGGCTTAACTATGGCTACACCTTC
.,TRBV7-2,.,TRBJ2-1,CASARSNSYNEQFF,TGTGCCAGCGCTCGAAGCAATTCCTACAATGAGCAGTTCTTC
.,TRBV7-3,TRBD1,TRBJ2-2,CASSPALGQGEPNTGELFF,TGTGCCAGCAGCCCAGCCCTGGGACAGGGCGAGCCGAACACCGGGGAGCTGTTTTTT